This T cell receptor beta chain is from a study of OX40 agonist ivuxolimab in advanced cancers. About the study: Subjects had a mean age of 60 years, with a range of 23 to 79; just over 80% were male. Findings and limits, study-wide: Among T cells, CD8+ cells averaged more expanded clones than CD4+ cells.

Germline CDR1 and CDR2: KGHSH and LQKENI. V lost 3 bases and J lost 0; bases outside the gene matches: 13. The CDR3 has 18 residues. The assay was immunoSEQ multiplex PCR, and TCRdb's table has in-frame clones only and misses some. This table has about 77,000 clones, 85% to 95% appearing once. Patients with a history of autoimmune disease or on systemic immunosuppression were excluded. Samples of blood were obtained at baseline, on cycle 4 day 1, and on cycle 7 day 1. As for this clone: Its antigen is not known.

The V and J genes are TRBV18 and TRBJ1-1, with TRBD1 matching over 7 bases. This specimen was CD4+ or CD8+ T cells sorted from blood, taken in a trial of the OX40 agonist ivuxolimab. The sequence came from an adult with an advanced solid tumor such as melanoma, head and neck, liver or kidney cancer. The CDR3 spells CASSPGTYRGNMNTEAFF. The CDR3 region has the DNA TGTGCCAGCTCACCGGGAACTTACAGGGGCAACATGAACACTGAAGCTTTCTTT.